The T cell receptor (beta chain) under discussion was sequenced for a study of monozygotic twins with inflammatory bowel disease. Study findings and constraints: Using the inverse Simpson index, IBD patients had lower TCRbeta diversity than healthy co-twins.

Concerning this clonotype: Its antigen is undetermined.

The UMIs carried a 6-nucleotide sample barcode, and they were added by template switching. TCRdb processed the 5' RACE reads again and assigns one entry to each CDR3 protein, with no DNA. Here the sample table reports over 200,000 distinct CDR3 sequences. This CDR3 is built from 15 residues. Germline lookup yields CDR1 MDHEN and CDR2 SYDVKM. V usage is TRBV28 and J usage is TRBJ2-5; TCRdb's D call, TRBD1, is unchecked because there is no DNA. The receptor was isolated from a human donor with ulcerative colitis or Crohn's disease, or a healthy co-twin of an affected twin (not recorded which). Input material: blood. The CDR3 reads CASSPTGGLGETQYF.